The text below deals with one T cell receptor beta chain. Its binding antigen is unknown. The sample holds no much larger clone one base away, and base qualities are not on file. The CDR3 covers 18 residues, taking in both the cysteine and the phenylalanine. The entry retains the CDR3 DNA only, 54 bases that are in frame from base 1. The V end gives up 0 bases and the J end 4 bases, leaving 11 bases in the junction not matched to a gene. CDR1 and CDR2 were assigned from the germline V gene as LGHNA and YSLEER. Whole blood was collected in K2EDTA tubes by collaborating institutions according to the institutions' own protocols. For TCRbeta analysis, collaborators shipped samples in one of three forms: frozen whole blood, isolated PBMCs, or DNA extracted from either of those sample types. This entry belongs to a study of blood T cell repertoires in COVID-19 (dated by TCRdb to the early 2020s). For context, the study as a whole: Samples from collaborators originated in the United States, Italy and Spain and spanned both the acute and convalescent phases of COVID-19. Samples were obtained from the ongoing ImmuneRACE study (first 160 participants) and from 1,254 subjects provided by 6 global collaborators. HLA class I and class II types, where available, came from metadata supplied by the sample provider rather than from assay-based typing. The repertoires were made available in a free public database intended to serve as a resource for research on the immune response to SARS-CoV-2. Subjects who had been exposed to COVID-19, were actively infected with it, or had recovered from it provided the deeply sampled blood TCRbeta repertoires that made up the dataset. The prospective study material was composed of cDNA or gDNA derived from T cells, B-cell-depleted T cells, or PBMCs. Sample metadata almost always included a de-identified subject ID, COVID-19 status, age in years and sex.

General study outcomes and caveats: The quantity of clinical and demographic metadata differed by source and by participant and was supplied without curation.

TCRbeta CDR3 regions were amplified from genomic DNA using the immunoSEQ Assay, a bias-controlled multiplex PCR. The paper's data handling went like this. The number of nucleated cells in each sample was estimated by amplification of reference gene primers within the assay. To quantify the absolute abundance of each unique TCRbeta CDR3 rearrangement, sequence reads were collapsed and filtered. For each sample, productive Simpson clonality was calculated as the square root of Simpson's diversity index over productive rearrangements. TCRdb took this table from immuneACCESS and kept in-frame rearrangements with V and J called. Such tables lack part of the clones; where checked against another copy, unresolved V genes explain under half of the gap, and the rest is unexplained. Clone size and V and J calls were adopted from that table, with D and trimming inferred from the DNA. Counted in this sample were around 200,000 clones; under 85% of them appeared once. 9.8% of the sample goes to the ten largest clones.

This receptor was taken from an elderly woman with acute or convalescent COVID-19. Here the chain combines TRBV4-3 and TRBJ2-3; TRBD2 fits 9 bases in the junction. Sequenced sample: peripheral blood. The CDR3 protein: CASSQDSQRGEMPDTQYF. The DNA sequence follows: TGCGCCAGCAGCCAAGACAGCCAGCGGGGGGAGATGCCAGATACGCAGTATTTT.